Shown below are 2 T cell receptor beta chains from a single sample sequenced in a study of blood T cell repertoires in COVID-19. The protocol was immunoSEQ multiplex PCR, while the TCRdb copy is restricted to in-frame clones and leaves out a portion. Of tens of thousands of clones listed, about 80% are singletons. The material sequenced was peripheral blood. These receptors all stem from a man aged 80 or over with active COVID-19.

This chain joins TRBV6-5 and TRBJ1-5, with 8 bases that match TRBD1. CDR3 length: 15 residues. The trim removed 6 bases at V and 2 bases at J, leaving 6 bases unmatched. CDR1 and CDR2 from the germline V gene are MNHEY and SVGAGI. CDR3 amino acids: CASRSDRGGNQPQHF. CDR3 DNA: TGTGCCAGCAGGTCAGACAGGGGTGGCAATCAGCCCCAGCATTTT.

This chain uses TRBV18 with TRBJ1-2, with 9 bases identical to TRBD1. The CDR3 totals 15 residues. The junction had 6 bases not matched to a gene; V was cut back by 2 bases and J by 5 bases. Germline values: CDR1 KGHSH, CDR2 LQKENI. The CDR3 DNA reads as TGTGCCAGCTCACCAGGGACAGGGTTTTCATATGGCTACACCTTC. Translation: CASSPGTGFSYGYTF.